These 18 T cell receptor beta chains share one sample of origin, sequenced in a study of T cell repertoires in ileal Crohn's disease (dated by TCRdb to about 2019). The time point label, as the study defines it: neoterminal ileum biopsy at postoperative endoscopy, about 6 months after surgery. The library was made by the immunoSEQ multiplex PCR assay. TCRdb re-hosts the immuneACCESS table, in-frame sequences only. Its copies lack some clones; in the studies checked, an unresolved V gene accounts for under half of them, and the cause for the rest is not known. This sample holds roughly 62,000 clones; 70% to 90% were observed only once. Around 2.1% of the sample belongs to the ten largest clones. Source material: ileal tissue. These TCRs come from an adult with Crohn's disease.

The CDR3 is CASSQSGTSYTDTQYF. As DNA, the CDR3 is TGCGCCAGCAGCCAATCCGGGACATCCTACACAGATACGCAGTATTTT. The chain has TRBV4-1 and TRBJ2-3; tentative D call: TRBD1 (6 bases). V lost 2 bases and J lost 2, with 14 bases in between. Looked up from germline, CDR1 is MGHRA and CDR2 is YSYEKL. CDR3 length equals 16 residues.

DNA for the CDR3: TGTGCCAGCAGAGCCACCCCGGGACAGGGGGGTTCACCCCTCCACTTT. This translates into CASRATPGQGGSPLHF. This chain links TRBV2 with TRBJ1-6, with 11 bases matching TRBD1. The length of the CDR3 is 16 residues. With V trimmed by 6 bases and J by 9 bases, 10 bases remained unmatched. Germline loops: CDR1 SNHLY, CDR2 FYNNEI.

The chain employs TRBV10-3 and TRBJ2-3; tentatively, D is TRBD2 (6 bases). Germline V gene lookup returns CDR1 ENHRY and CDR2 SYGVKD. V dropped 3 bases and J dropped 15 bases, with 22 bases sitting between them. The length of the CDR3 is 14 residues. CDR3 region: CAISDTLRVAEQYF. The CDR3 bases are TGTGCCATCAGTGACACCCTTAGGGTAGCGGAGCAATATTTT.

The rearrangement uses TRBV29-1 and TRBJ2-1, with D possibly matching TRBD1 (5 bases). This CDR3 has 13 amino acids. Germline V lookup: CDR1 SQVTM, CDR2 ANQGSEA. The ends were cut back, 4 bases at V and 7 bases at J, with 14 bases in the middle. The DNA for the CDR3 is TGCAGCGTTGGCTCAGGGTACGGGAATGAGCAGTTCTTC. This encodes CSVGSGYGNEQFF.

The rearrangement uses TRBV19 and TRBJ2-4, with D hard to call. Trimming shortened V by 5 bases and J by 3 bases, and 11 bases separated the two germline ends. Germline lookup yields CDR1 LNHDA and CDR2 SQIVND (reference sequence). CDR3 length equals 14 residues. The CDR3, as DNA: TGTGCCAGTAGTCGCAGTATAAGCAAAAACATTCAGTACTTC. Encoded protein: CASSRSISKNIQYF.

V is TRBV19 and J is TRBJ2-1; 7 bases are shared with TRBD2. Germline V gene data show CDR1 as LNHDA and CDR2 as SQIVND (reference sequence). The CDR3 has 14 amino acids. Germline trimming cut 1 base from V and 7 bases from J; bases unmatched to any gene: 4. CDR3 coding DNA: TGTGCCAGTAGTATAGGCGGGAGCCGGAATGAGCAGTTCTTC. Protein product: CASSIGGSRNEQFF.

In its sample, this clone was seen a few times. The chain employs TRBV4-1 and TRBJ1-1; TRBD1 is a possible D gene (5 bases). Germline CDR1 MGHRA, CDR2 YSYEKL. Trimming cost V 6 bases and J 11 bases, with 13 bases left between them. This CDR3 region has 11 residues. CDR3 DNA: TGCGCCAGCAGGCAGGGAGGGTGGGCTTTCTTT. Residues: CASRQGGWAFF.

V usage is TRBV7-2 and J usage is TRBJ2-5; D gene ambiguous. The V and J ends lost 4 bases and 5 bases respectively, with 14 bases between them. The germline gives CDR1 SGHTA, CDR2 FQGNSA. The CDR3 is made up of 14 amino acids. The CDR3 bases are TGTGCCAGCAGCTCGCCACCCCCCAGGGAGACCCAGTACTTC. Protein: CASSSPPPRETQYF.

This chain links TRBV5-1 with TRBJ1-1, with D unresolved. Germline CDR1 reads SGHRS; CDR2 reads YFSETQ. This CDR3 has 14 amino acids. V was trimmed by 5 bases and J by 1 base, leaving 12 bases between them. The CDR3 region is CASSQNSPNTEAFF. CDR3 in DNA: TGCGCCAGCAGTCAGAACAGCCCGAACACTGAAGCTTTCTTT.

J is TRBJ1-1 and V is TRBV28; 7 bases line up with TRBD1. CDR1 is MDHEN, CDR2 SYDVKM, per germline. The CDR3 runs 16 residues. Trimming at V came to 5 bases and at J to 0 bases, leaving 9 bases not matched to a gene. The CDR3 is CASSPLDQGVNTEAFF. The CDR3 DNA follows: TGTGCCAGCAGTCCTCTGGATCAGGGGGTGAACACTGAAGCTTTCTTT.

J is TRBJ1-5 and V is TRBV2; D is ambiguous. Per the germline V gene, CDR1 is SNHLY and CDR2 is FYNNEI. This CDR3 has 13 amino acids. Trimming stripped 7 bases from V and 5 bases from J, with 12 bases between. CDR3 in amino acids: CASTRAWDQPQHF. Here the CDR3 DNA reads TGTGCCAGCACGAGGGCCTGGGATCAGCCCCAGCATTTT.

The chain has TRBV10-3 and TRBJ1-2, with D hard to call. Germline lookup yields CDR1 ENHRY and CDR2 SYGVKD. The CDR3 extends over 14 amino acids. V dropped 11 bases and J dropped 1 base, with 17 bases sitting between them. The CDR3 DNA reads TGTGCCGGTCGGCCTGAAGGCGGTAACTATGGCTACACCTTC. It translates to CAGRPEGGNYGYTF.

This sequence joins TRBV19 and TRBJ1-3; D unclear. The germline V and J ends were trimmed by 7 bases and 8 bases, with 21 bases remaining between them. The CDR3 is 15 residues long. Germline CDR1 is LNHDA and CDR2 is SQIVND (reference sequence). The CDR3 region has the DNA TGTGCCAGTAAATCCGGCGGGAAGAAGGTAGACACCATATATTTT. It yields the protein CASKSGGKKVDTIYF.

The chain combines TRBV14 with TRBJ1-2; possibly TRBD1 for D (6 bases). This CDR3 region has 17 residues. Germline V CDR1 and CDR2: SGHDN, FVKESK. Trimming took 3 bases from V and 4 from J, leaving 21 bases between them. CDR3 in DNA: TGTGCCAGCAGCCAGATTACCCCCGCGACAGGATCCTATGGCTACACCTTC. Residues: CASSQITPATGSYGYTF. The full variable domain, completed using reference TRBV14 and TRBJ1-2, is EAGVTQFPSHSVIEKGQTVTLRCDPISGHDNLYWYRRVMGKEIKFLLHFVKESKQDESGMPNNRFLAERTGGTYSTLKVQPAELEDSGVYFCASSQITPATGSYGYTFGSGTRLTVV.

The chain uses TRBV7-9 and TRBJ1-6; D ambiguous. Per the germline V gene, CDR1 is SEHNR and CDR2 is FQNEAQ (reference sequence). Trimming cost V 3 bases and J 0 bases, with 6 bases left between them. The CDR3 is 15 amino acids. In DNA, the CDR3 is TGTGCCAGCAGCTTGGAGAGCTCCTATAATTCACCCCTCCACTTT. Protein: CASSLESSYNSPLHF.

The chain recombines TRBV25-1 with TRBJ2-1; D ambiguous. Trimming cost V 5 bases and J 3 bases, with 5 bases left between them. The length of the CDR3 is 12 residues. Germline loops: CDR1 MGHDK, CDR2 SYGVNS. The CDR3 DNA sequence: TGTGCCAGCAGTAACTTCTACAATGAGCAGTTCTTC. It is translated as CASSNFYNEQFF.

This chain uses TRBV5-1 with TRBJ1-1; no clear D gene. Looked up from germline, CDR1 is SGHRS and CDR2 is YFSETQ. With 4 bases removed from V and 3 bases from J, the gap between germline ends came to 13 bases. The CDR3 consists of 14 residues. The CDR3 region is CASSAIHRDTEAFF. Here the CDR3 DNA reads TGCGCCAGCAGCGCAATACACCGGGACACTGAAGCTTTCTTT.

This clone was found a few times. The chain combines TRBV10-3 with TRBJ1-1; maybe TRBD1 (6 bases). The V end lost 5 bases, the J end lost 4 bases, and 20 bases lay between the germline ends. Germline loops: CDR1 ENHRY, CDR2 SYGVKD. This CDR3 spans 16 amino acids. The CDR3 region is CAISMTEDSVGTEAFF. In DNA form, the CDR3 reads TGTGCCATCAGTATGACGGAGGACAGCGTGGGCACTGAAGCTTTCTTT.